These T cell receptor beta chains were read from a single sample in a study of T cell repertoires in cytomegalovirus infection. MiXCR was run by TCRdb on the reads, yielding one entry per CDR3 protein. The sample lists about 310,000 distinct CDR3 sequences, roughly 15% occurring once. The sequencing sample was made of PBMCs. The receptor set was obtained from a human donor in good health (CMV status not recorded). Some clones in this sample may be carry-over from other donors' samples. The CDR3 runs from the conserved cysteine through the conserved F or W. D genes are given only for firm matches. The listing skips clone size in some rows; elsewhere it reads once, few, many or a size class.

cdr3_aa: CASGATFLKPEVFF
cdr3_nt: TGTGCCAGCGGCGCGACATTTCTTAAGCCTGAAGTTTTCTTT
d_call: NA
v_call: TRBV2
j_call: TRBJ1-1
clone_size: NA

cdr3_aa: CASSSLRLKTNLNTEAFF
cdr3_nt: TGTGCCAGCAGTTCCCTACGACTCAAGACGAATTTGAACACTGAAGCTTTCTTT
d_call: NA
v_call: TRBV12-3/TRBV12-4
j_call: TRBJ1-1
clone_size: NA

cdr3_aa: CASSQRTFSLQQYF
cdr3_nt: TGCGCCAGCAGCCAGAGGACATTCAGTCTACAGCAGTACTTC
d_call: NA
v_call: TRBV4-1
j_call: TRBJ2-7
clone_size: many

cdr3_aa: CASSFETTNTGELFF
cdr3_nt: TGTGCCAGCAGTTTCGAAACAACAAACACCGGGGAGCTGTTTTTT
d_call: NA
v_call: TRBV28
j_call: TRBJ2-2
clone_size: NA

cdr3_aa: CASSGGWQETQYF
cdr3_nt: TGTGCCAGCAGTGGGGGATGGCAAGAGACCCAGTACTTC
d_call: NA
v_call: TRBV6-1
j_call: TRBJ2-5
clone_size: few

cdr3_aa: CASSLAGVSGNTIYF
cdr3_nt: TGTGCCAGCAGCTTAGCTGGGGTCTCTGGAAACACCATATATTTT
d_call: NA
v_call: TRBV7-2
j_call: TRBJ1-3
clone_size: many

cdr3_aa: CASSTRETQYF
cdr3_nt: TGCGCCAGCAGCACCCGGGAGACCCAGTACTTC
d_call: NA
v_call: TRBV4-1
j_call: TRBJ2-5
clone_size: many

cdr3_aa: CASSPTGTSGDTQETQYF
cdr3_nt: TGCGCCAGCAGCCCCACCGGGACTAGCGGTGATACTCAAGAGACCCAGTACTTC
d_call: TRBD2
v_call: TRBV4-1
j_call: TRBJ2-5
clone_size: many

cdr3_aa: CASSHQGLAVSYEQYF
cdr3_nt: TGCGCCAGCAGCCACCAGGGACTAGCGGTATCCTACGAGCAGTACTTC
d_call: TRBD2
v_call: TRBV4-1
j_call: TRBJ2-7
clone_size: few

cdr3_aa: CASSLARTTTDTQYF
cdr3_nt: TGTGCCAGCAGCTTAGCGCGGACAACCACAGATACGCAGTATTTT
d_call: NA
v_call: TRBV7-9
j_call: TRBJ2-3
clone_size: NA

cdr3_aa: CASSLAPSGTGNNEQFF
cdr3_nt: TGTGCCAGCAGCTTAGCGCCTTCTGGGACGGGTAACAATGAGCAGTTCTTC
d_call: NA
v_call: TRBV7-6
j_call: TRBJ2-1
clone_size: NA

cdr3_aa: CASSPGTGGTYEQYF
cdr3_nt: TGTGCCAGCAGCCCAGGGACAGGGGGTACCTACGAGCAGTACTTC
d_call: TRBD1
v_call: TRBV11-3
j_call: TRBJ2-7
clone_size: NA

cdr3_aa: CASSLVIGSTDTQYF
cdr3_nt: TGTGCCAGCAGCTTAGTTATAGGTAGCACAGATACGCAGTATTTT
d_call: NA
v_call: TRBV7-9
j_call: TRBJ2-3
clone_size: few

cdr3_aa: CASSVLEGGINQPQHF
cdr3_nt: TGTGCCAGCAGCGTACTGGAAGGAGGAATCAATCAGCCCCAGCATTTT
d_call: NA
v_call: TRBV7-8
j_call: TRBJ1-5
clone_size: NA

cdr3_aa: CASSLVRTYEQYF
cdr3_nt: TGTGCCAGCAGTTTGGTCCGGACCTACGAGCAGTACTTC
d_call: NA
v_call: TRBV12-3/TRBV12-4
j_call: TRBJ2-7
clone_size: few

cdr3_aa: CASSYSFEGNEQFF
cdr3_nt: TGTGCCAGCAGTTACTCCTTCGAGGGCAATGAGCAGTTCTTC
d_call: NA
v_call: TRBV6-2/TRBV6-3
j_call: TRBJ2-1
clone_size: few

cdr3_aa: CASSHSGTGLYEQYF
cdr3_nt: TGTGCCAGCAGTCATTCCGGGACGGGCCTTTACGAGCAGTACTTC
d_call: NA
v_call: TRBV28
j_call: TRBJ2-7
clone_size: many

cdr3_aa: CAISVSENQPQHF
cdr3_nt: TGTGCCATCAGTGTGTCAGAGAATCAGCCCCAGCATTTT
d_call: NA
v_call: TRBV10-3
j_call: TRBJ1-5
clone_size: NA

cdr3_aa: CASSPFGEQYF
cdr3_nt: TGTGCCAGCAGTCCCTTTGGCGAGCAGTACTTC
d_call: NA
v_call: TRBV28
j_call: TRBJ2-7
clone_size: NA

cdr3_aa: CASSLNRGKNIQYF
cdr3_nt: TGTGCCAGCAGCTTAAACAGGGGCAAAAACATTCAGTACTTC
d_call: TRBD1
v_call: TRBV7-2
j_call: TRBJ2-4
clone_size: many

cdr3_aa: CASSQGALGQETQYF
cdr3_nt: TGTGCCAGCAGCCAGGGGGCTCTGGGACAAGAGACCCAGTACTTC
d_call: TRBD1
v_call: TRBV5-4
j_call: TRBJ2-5
clone_size: NA

cdr3_aa: CASSIRLDTEAFF
cdr3_nt: TGTGCCAGTAGTATCCGGTTGGACACTGAAGCTTTCTTT
d_call: NA
v_call: TRBV19
j_call: TRBJ1-1
clone_size: few

cdr3_aa: CASSFPRGASTDTQYF
cdr3_nt: TGTGCCAGCAGTTTTCCGCGCGGGGCTAGCACAGATACGCAGTATTTT
d_call: NA
v_call: TRBV28
j_call: TRBJ2-3
clone_size: NA

cdr3_aa: CASSTTGRGNSPLHF
cdr3_nt: TGTGCCAGCAGCACCACAGGCCGGGGAAATTCACCCCTCCACTTT
d_call: NA
v_call: TRBV28
j_call: TRBJ1-6
clone_size: NA

cdr3_aa: CASDMEGYNEQFF
cdr3_nt: TGTGCCAGTGACATGGAGGGCTACAATGAGCAGTTCTTC
d_call: NA
v_call: TRBV6-1
j_call: TRBJ2-1
clone_size: few

cdr3_aa: CASSSGGGQQYF
cdr3_nt: TGTGCCAGCAGCTCCGGCGGAGGGCAGCAGTACTTC
d_call: NA
v_call: TRBV7-2
j_call: TRBJ2-7
clone_size: many

cdr3_aa: CATSVDRMNTEAFF
cdr3_nt: TGTGCCACCAGTGTTGACAGAATGAACACTGAAGCTTTCTTT
d_call: NA
v_call: TRBV24-1
j_call: TRBJ1-1
clone_size: NA

cdr3_aa: CASSPALSDRVYEQYF
cdr3_nt: TGCGCCAGCAGCCCAGCCCTGAGTGACCGGGTCTACGAGCAGTACTTC
d_call: NA
v_call: TRBV4-1
j_call: TRBJ2-7
clone_size: NA

cdr3_aa: CASKLGGPSIDYTF
cdr3_nt: TGTGCCAGTAAATTGGGGGGACCAAGTATCGACTACACCTTC
d_call: NA
v_call: TRBV2
j_call: TRBJ1-2
clone_size: few

cdr3_aa: CASSDGGLGADTQYF
cdr3_nt: TGTGCCAGCAGTGATGGGGGTCTGGGCGCAGATACGCAGTATTTT
d_call: NA
v_call: TRBV2
j_call: TRBJ2-3
clone_size: NA

cdr3_aa: CASSPTGEGYEQYF
cdr3_nt: TGTGCCAGCAGTCCGACAGGGGAAGGCTACGAGCAGTACTTC
d_call: TRBD1
v_call: TRBV25-1
j_call: TRBJ2-7
clone_size: few

cdr3_aa: CASSWAGNGDSPLHF
cdr3_nt: TGTGCCAGCAGCTGGGCAGGGAATGGAGATTCACCCCTCCACTTT
d_call: NA
v_call: TRBV7-2
j_call: TRBJ1-6
clone_size: many

cdr3_aa: CASSAAGYSYEQYF
cdr3_nt: TGTGCCAGCAGTGCCGCAGGATACTCCTACGAGCAGTACTTC
d_call: NA
v_call: TRBV27
j_call: TRBJ2-7
clone_size: NA

cdr3_aa: CASRPSGASYEQYF
cdr3_nt: TGTGCCAGCCGGCCTAGCGGGGCCTCCTACGAGCAGTACTTC
d_call: TRBD2
v_call: TRBV7-2
j_call: TRBJ2-7
clone_size: many

cdr3_aa: CASSASSGGSYNEQFF
cdr3_nt: TGTGCCAGCAGCGCTTCTAGCGGGGGCTCCTACAATGAGCAGTTCTTC
d_call: TRBD2
v_call: TRBV5-3
j_call: TRBJ2-1
clone_size: few

cdr3_aa: CAISYSGSGANVLTF
cdr3_nt: TGTGCCATCAGTTATTCCGGCTCTGGGGCCAACGTCCTGACTTTC
d_call: NA
v_call: TRBV10-3
j_call: TRBJ2-6
clone_size: many

cdr3_aa: CASSLGGRDNYEQYF
cdr3_nt: TGTGCCAGCAGCTTGGGAGGCCGCGATAACTACGAGCAGTACTTC
d_call: NA
v_call: TRBV5-4
j_call: TRBJ2-7
clone_size: NA

cdr3_aa: CASSFQLQESQYF
cdr3_nt: TGTGCCAGCAGCTTCCAGCTACAAGAGTCCCAGTACTTC
d_call: NA
v_call: TRBV28
j_call: TRBJ2-5
clone_size: NA

cdr3_aa: CASSQPSQGRRSYGYTF
cdr3_nt: TGCGCCAGCAGCCAACCCTCTCAGGGAAGGCGGTCCTATGGCTACACCTTC
d_call: NA
v_call: TRBV4-1
j_call: TRBJ1-2
clone_size: NA

cdr3_aa: CASSTSYPYEQYF
cdr3_nt: TGTGCCAGCAGTACAAGCTATCCTTACGAGCAGTACTTC
d_call: NA
v_call: TRBV27
j_call: TRBJ2-7
clone_size: few

cdr3_aa: CASSLVVGGGAEYGYTF
cdr3_nt: TGTGCCAGCAGTTTAGTTGTTGGAGGGGGTGCCGAGTATGGCTACACCTTC
d_call: NA
v_call: TRBV28
j_call: TRBJ1-2
clone_size: few

cdr3_aa: CASSLDRLPDTQYF
cdr3_nt: TGTGCCAGCAGCTTAGACAGGCTCCCAGATACGCAGTATTTT
d_call: NA
v_call: TRBV5-8
j_call: TRBJ2-3
clone_size: NA

cdr3_aa: CASGPGREETQYF
cdr3_nt: TGTGCCAGCGGACCCGGGAGGGAAGAGACCCAGTACTTC
d_call: TRBD2
v_call: TRBV28
j_call: TRBJ2-5
clone_size: NA

cdr3_aa: CASSGGGDAYNEQFF
cdr3_nt: TGTGCCAGCAGCGGAGGGGGGGACGCCTACAATGAGCAGTTCTTC
d_call: NA
v_call: TRBV7-2
j_call: TRBJ2-1
clone_size: many

cdr3_aa: CASSSHTDSYEQYF
cdr3_nt: TGTGCCAGCAGTTCCCACACAGATTCCTACGAGCAGTACTTC
d_call: NA
v_call: TRBV28
j_call: TRBJ2-7
clone_size: few

cdr3_aa: CASSEAGVANTGELFF
cdr3_nt: TGTGCCAGCAGTGAAGCAGGGGTCGCGAACACCGGGGAGCTGTTTTTT
d_call: NA
v_call: TRBV2
j_call: TRBJ2-2
clone_size: many

cdr3_aa: CASSYGGRTGGNEQFF
cdr3_nt: TGTGCCAGCAGCTACGGGGGAAGGACAGGGGGCAATGAGCAGTTCTTC
d_call: TRBD1
v_call: TRBV12-3/TRBV12-4
j_call: TRBJ2-1
clone_size: many

cdr3_aa: CASSHGQGNYGYTF
cdr3_nt: TGTGCCAGCAGCCACGGACAGGGAAACTATGGCTACACCTTC
d_call: TRBD1
v_call: TRBV7-2
j_call: TRBJ1-2
clone_size: many

cdr3_aa: CASSLAPQAGYNEQFF
cdr3_nt: TGCGCCAGCAGCCTGGCCCCTCAGGCGGGATACAATGAGCAGTTCTTC
d_call: NA
v_call: TRBV23-1
j_call: TRBJ2-1
clone_size: NA

cdr3_aa: CASSEWGTGEETQYF
cdr3_nt: TGTGCCAGCAGTGAATGGGGGACAGGAGAAGAGACCCAGTACTTC
d_call: TRBD1
v_call: TRBV6-1
j_call: TRBJ2-5
clone_size: few